The subject of this entry is one T cell receptor (beta chain). The antigen it recognizes is unknown. Nothing much larger sits one base from this clone, and base qualities are not available. The sample comes from a study of response to subunit inactivated influenza vaccine (dated by TCRdb to the late 2010s). Background for the entire study: Deep quantitative profiling of the T cell receptor repertoire was used in the study to follow responses to a trivalent subunit inactivated influenza vaccine. What the research found in general, with its limitations: According to the authors, only a limited number of new T cells may be recruited by each seasonal influenza vaccination.

The CDR3 has 16 amino acids, counting the end cysteine and phenylalanine. Only the CDR3 portion is preserved as DNA: 48 bases, with reading frame beginning at the first base. Trimmed from V: 5 bases; trimmed from J: 2 bases; junction bases lacking a gene match: 10. The germline V gene gives CDR1 as SGHRS and CDR2 as YFSETQ. Library construction relied on RT-PCR. TCRdb names Illumina HiSeq 2500 as the instrument used. The public reads were reanalyzed by TCRdb: fastp trimming at Q25, MiXCR alignment, in-frame beta chains only. Duplicate CDR3 protein sequences are folded into a single record with the most common DNA and genes. For this sample the table gives around 760,000 distinct CDR3 sequences, of which approximately 15% were detected only once. The ten largest make up 5.5% to 7% of the sample.

The sequenced sample was PBMCs from blood, obtained 14 days before vaccination. The chain is assembled from TRBV5-1 and TRBJ2-7, and 10 bases in between align with TRBD1. The source of this sequence is a man between 50 and 59 years old who received an inactivated influenza vaccine. Donor details come from another sample of the same person, matched by shared clones. At the DNA level, the sequence is TGCGCCAGCAGACCGCCCGGGACAGGGGTCCCCTACGAGCAGTACTTC. It encodes CASRPPGTGVPYEQYF.